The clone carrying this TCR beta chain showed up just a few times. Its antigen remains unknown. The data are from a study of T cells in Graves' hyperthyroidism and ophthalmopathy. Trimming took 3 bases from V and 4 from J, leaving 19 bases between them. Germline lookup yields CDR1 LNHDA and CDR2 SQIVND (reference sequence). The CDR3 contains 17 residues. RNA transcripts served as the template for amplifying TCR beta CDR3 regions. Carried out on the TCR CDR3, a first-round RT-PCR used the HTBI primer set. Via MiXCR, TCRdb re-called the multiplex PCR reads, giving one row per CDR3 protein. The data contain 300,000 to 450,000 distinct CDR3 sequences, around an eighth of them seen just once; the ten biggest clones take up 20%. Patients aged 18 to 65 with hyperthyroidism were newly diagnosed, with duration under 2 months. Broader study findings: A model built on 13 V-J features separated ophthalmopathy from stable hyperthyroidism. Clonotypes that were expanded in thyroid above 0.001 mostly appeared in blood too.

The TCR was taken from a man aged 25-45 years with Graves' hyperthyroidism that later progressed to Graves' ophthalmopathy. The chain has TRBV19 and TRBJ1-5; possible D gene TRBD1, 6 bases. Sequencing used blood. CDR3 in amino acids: CASSIRGRAWFNQPQHF. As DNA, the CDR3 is TGTGCCAGTAGTATCAGGGGCAGGGCATGGTTTAATCAGCCCCAGCATTTT.